A selection of T cell receptor beta chains follows, all from one sample in a study of T cell repertoires in ileal Crohn's disease. The method was immunoSEQ multiplex PCR; TCRdb's version includes in-frame clones alone and lacks a portion of them. The repertoire includes some 4,500 clones, over 60% of them detected once, and approximately 16% sits in the top ten. The sequenced sample consisted of ileal tissue. These receptors originate from an adult with Crohn's disease. Both conserved end residues are part of each CDR3. The D gene is left open where the match is weak. Clone size is stated in some rows and not others, as once, few, many or a class when expanded.

TRBJ2-7,NA,TRBV6-1,NA,CASSTSNRYEQYF,TGTGCCAGCAGTACTAGCAACCGCTACGAGCAGTACTTC
TRBJ1-6,NA,TRBV5-1,NA,CASSLQVLDYNSPLHF,TGCGCCAGCAGCTTGCAGGTTTTGGACTATAATTCACCCCTCCACTTT
TRBJ2-5,TRBD2,TRBV19,NA,CASSNPGLQETQYF,TGTGCCAGTAGTAACCCGGGACTACAAGAGACCCAGTACTTC
TRBJ1-2,NA,TRBV30,NA,CAWSVHGYGYTF,TGTGCCTGGAGTGTACATGGCTATGGCTACACCTTC
TRBJ2-6,NA,TRBV7-3,NA,CASSLYPIRKVGGNTGANVLTF,TGTGCCAGCAGCTTATACCCCATACGGAAAGTCGGGGGAAACACTGGGGCCAACGTCCTGACTTTC
TRBJ1-1,NA,TRBV7-6,once,CASSLGASGLGVNEAFF,TGTGCCAGCAGCTTAGGGGCGAGTGGCCTCGGGGTTAATGAAGCTTTCTTT
TRBJ1-1,NA,TRBV5-1,NA,CASSPDSLSLTEAFF,TGCGCCAGCAGCCCGGACAGCCTCTCGTTGACTGAAGCTTTCTTT
TRBJ2-6,TRBD1,TRBV19,NA,CASTLSGTGKNVLTF,TGTGCCAGTACCCTCTCCGGGACAGGGAAGAACGTCCTGACTTTC
TRBJ2-5,TRBD1,TRBV28,NA,CASSSQGVETQYF,TGTGCCAGCAGTTCCCAGGGGGTGGAGACCCAGTACTTC
TRBJ2-1,NA,TRBV6-5,NA,CASSYISGVKDEQFF,TGTGCCAGCAGTTACATTTCGGGGGTTAAGGATGAGCAGTTCTTC
TRBJ2-7,NA,TRBV2,NA,CASSETPDYEQYF,TGTGCCAGCAGTGAAACTCCCGACTACGAGCAGTACTTC
TRBJ2-5,NA,TRBV6-6,few,CASSYSAGAQETQYF,TGTGCCAGCAGTTACTCCGCGGGGGCCCAAGAGACCCAGTACTTC
TRBJ1-1,TRBD1,TRBV7-9,NA,CASSARQGAGTEAFF,TGTGCCAGCAGCGCTCGACAGGGGGCGGGCACTGAAGCTTTCTTT
TRBJ2-3,TRBD2,TRBV4-1,NA,CASSQEGSGTDTQYF,TGCGCCAGCAGCCAAGAAGGTAGCGGGACAGATACGCAGTATTTT
TRBJ1-1,NA,TRBV5-6,NA,CASSLYTTMNTEAFF,TGTGCCAGCAGCTTGTATACAACAATGAACACTGAAGCTTTCTTT
TRBJ2-2,TRBD1,TRBV9,NA,CASSVRQGVQDTGELFF,TGTGCCAGCAGCGTAAGGCAGGGGGTACAGGACACCGGGGAGCTGTTTTTT
TRBJ2-5,NA,TRBV7-2,NA,CASSPGRRETQYF,TGTGCCAGCAGCCCAGGCCGGCGAGAGACCCAGTACTTC
TRBJ2-7,TRBD1,TRBV6-5,NA,CASTSGTGGREQYF,TGTGCCAGCACTTCTGGGACAGGGGGCCGCGAGCAGTACTTC
TRBJ2-5,NA,TRBV5-1,once,CASSLESPGWGQTQYF,TGCGCCAGCAGCTTGGAGTCCCCAGGGTGGGGCCAGACCCAGTACTTC
TRBJ2-7,TRBD1,TRBV19,NA,CARGTQGPSYEQYF,TGTGCCAGAGGAACACAGGGGCCTTCCTACGAGCAGTACTTC
TRBJ2-1,TRBD2,TRBV15,once,CATSRALAGENEQFF,TGTGCCACCAGCAGAGCTCTAGCGGGGGAGAATGAGCAGTTCTTC